The subject of this entry is one TCR beta chain. Its matching antigen is unknown. Germline loops: CDR1 LNHDA, CDR2 SQIVND (reference sequence). The length of the CDR3 is 16 residues. V lost 5 bases to trimming and J lost 8 bases, with 21 bases between them. The record originates from a study of T cells in localized non-small cell lung cancer. Broader study findings: Maximal T cell clonality occurred in uninvolved adjacent lung, with tumor ranking below it. Greater blood T cell density accompanied longer overall survival.

Libraries were prepared by immunoSEQ multiplex PCR; TCRdb keeps only in-frame clonotypes and omits some of them. The data show roughly 39,000 clones, more than 75% seen once. This clonotype originated in a woman between 40 and 69 years old with stage II squamous cell lung carcinoma. Sequencing was performed on PBMCs, taken before any cancer treatment. The chain employs TRBV19 and TRBJ1-4; D perhaps matches TRBD1 (5 bases). The CDR3 coding sequence is TGTGCCAGTAGTCCCCCGTTGGGGCAGGCCAGGGAAAAACTGTTTTTT. It codes for CASSPPLGQAREKLFF.